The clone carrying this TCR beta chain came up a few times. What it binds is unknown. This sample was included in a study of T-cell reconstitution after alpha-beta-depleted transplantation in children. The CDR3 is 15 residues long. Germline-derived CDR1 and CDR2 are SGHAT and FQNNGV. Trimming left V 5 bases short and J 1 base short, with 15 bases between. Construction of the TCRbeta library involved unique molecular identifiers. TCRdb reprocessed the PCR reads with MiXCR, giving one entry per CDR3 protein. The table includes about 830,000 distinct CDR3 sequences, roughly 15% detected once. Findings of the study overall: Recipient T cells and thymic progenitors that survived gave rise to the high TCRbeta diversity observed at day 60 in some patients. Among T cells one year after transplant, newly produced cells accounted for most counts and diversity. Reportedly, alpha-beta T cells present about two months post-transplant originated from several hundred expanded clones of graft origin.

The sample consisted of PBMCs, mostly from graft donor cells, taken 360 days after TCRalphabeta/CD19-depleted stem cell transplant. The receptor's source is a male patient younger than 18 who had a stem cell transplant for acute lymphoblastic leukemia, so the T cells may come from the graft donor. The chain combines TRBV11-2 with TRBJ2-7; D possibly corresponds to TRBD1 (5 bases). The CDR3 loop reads CASSTVQGRSYEQYF. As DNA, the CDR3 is TGTGCCAGCAGCACGGTTCAGGGAAGGTCCTACGAGCAGTACTTC.